This T cell receptor beta chain was captured in a study of blood T cell repertoires in COVID-19. Study information: Material from acute and convalescent COVID-19 was sourced from the United States, Italy and Spain. T cells, B-cell-depleted T cells, or PBMCs supplied cDNA or gDNA.

Authors' processing steps: Amplifying reference gene primers gave estimates of nucleated cell counts. The assay was immunoSEQ multiplex PCR, and TCRdb's table has in-frame clones only and misses some. D and trimming come from the DNA, and the V and J calls and clone size come from that table. The sample has about 440,000 clones; approximately 90% are singletons. The germline CDR1 and CDR2 sequences are MNHNY and SVGAGI (reference sequence). The CDR3 extends over 16 amino acids. Trimming took 5 bases from V and 4 from J; bases not matched to a gene: 11. The genes are TRBV6-6 and TRBJ2-7, with 10 nucleotides matching TRBD2. This sequence originates from a woman in her thirties with acute or convalescent COVID-19. The sequenced sample consisted of peripheral blood. CDR3 nucleotides: TGTGCCAGCAGTAAAATCAGCGGGGGGGCTTCATACGAGCAGTACTTC. It codes for CASSKISGGASYEQYF.